The 25 T cell receptor beta chains given below trace back to one sample, sequenced in a study of CD8 T cells in Susac syndrome. Random-hexamer reverse transcription was applied to about 0.45 to 1 ug RNA. TCRdb independently ran MiXCR on the immunoSEQ multiplex PCR reads; one entry per CDR3 protein. The sample records 160,000 or so distinct CDR3 sequences, approximately 94% being singletons. The sample consisted of CD4+ T cells from PBMCs. The origin of the receptors is a human donor with Susac syndrome.

The chain carries TRBV27 and TRBJ2-7; unclear D gene. Germline lookup yields CDR1 MNHEY and CDR2 SMNVEV (reference sequence). The V and J ends lost 6 bases and 5 bases respectively, with 14 bases between them. The CDR3 sequence is 13 residues long. CDR3 sequence: CASSRPSPHEQYF. The CDR3 DNA is TGTGCCAGCAGCCGGCCGAGCCCCCACGAGCAGTACTTC.

The rearrangement joins TRBV7-9 to TRBJ1-2; maybe TRBD1 (6 bases). Trimming shortened V by 2 bases and J by 6 bases, and 7 bases separated the two germline ends. This CDR3 comprises 12 residues. Per the germline V gene, CDR1 is SEHNR and CDR2 is FQNEAQ (reference sequence). CDR3 bases: TGTGCCAGCAGCTTATACAGGGATGGCTACACCTTC. Translating gives CASSLYRDGYTF.

This clonotype was counted a single time. The rearrangement links TRBV5-4 to TRBJ2-3, with D possibly called TRBD1 or TRBD2 (5 bases each). This CDR3 has 15 amino acids. V was trimmed by 4 bases and J by 0 bases, leaving 12 bases between them. CDR1 is SGHNT, CDR2 YYREEE, per germline (reference sequence). The CDR3 DNA follows: TGTGCCAGCAGCCACTCTGGGGGAAGCACAGATACGCAGTATTTT. As protein: CASSHSGGSTDTQYF.

The count of this clonotype is one. V and J are TRBV5-6 and TRBJ2-7; weak D call: TRBD1 (5 bases). Germline assignment: CDR1 SGHDT and CDR2 YYEEEE. The CDR3 consists of 13 residues. The V gene lost 0 bases and the J gene lost 4 bases, with 8 bases spanning the gap. CDR3 coding DNA: TGTGCCAGCAGCTTGGAACAGGCTTACGAGCAGTACTTC. This encodes CASSLEQAYEQYF.

The V gene is TRBV21-1, the J gene TRBJ1-6; TRBD1 is the table's D call and was not checked against the DNA. TRBV21-1 is reported as a pseudogene. The length of the CDR3 is 11 residues. CDR3 nucleotides: TGTGCCAGCCCCAGGGGTTCACCCCTCCACTTT. Translation: CASPRGSPLHF.

V gene TRBV9 combines with J gene TRBJ2-3; D is unclear. This CDR3 region has 12 residues. Trimming stripped 0 bases from V and 2 bases from J, with 1 base between. Germline V gives CDR1 SGDLS, CDR2 YYNGEE. The CDR3 sequence is CASSVATDTQYF. DNA of the CDR3: TGTGCCAGCAGCGTAGCCACAGATACGCAGTATTTT. Combining the CDR3 with reference TRBV9 and TRBJ2-3 gives the whole variable domain DSGVTQTPKHLITATGQRVTLRCSPRSGDLSVYWYQQSLDQGLQFLIQYYNGEERAKGNILERFSAQQFPDLHSELNLSSLELGDSALYFCASSVATDTQYFGPGTRLTVL.

The chain is built from TRBV5-1 and TRBJ2-1, with TRBD1 matching 7 bases. Trimming removed 4 bases from V and 2 bases from J; junction bases left unmatched: 3. Looked up from germline, CDR1 is SGHRS and CDR2 is YFSETQ. This CDR3 is 14 amino acids long. CDR3 loop: CASSPQGTYNEQFF. CDR3 sequence (DNA): TGCGCCAGCAGCCCACAGGGGACCTACAATGAGCAGTTCTTC.

V is TRBV3-1 and J is TRBJ2-7, with D possibly called TRBD1 or TRBD2 (5 bases each). Germline V lookup: CDR1 LGHDT, CDR2 YNNKEL (reference sequence). This CDR3 comprises 15 residues. Trimming left V 1 base short and J 2 bases short, with 12 bases between. CDR3 in amino acids: CASSQGGSVPYEQYF. The CDR3 region has the DNA TGTGCCAGCAGCCAAGGGGGGTCGGTCCCCTACGAGCAGTACTTC.

This chain links TRBV11-2 with TRBJ1-4; D is unresolved. V was trimmed by 3 bases and J by 8 bases, leaving 4 bases between them. There are 11 residues in the CDR3. In germline, CDR1 is SGHAT, CDR2 FQNNGV. The CDR3, as DNA: TGTGCCAGCAGCTTGCAGGAAAAACTGTTTTTT. Translating it yields CASSLQEKLFF.

V and J are TRBV15 and TRBJ2-3; D gene unclear. The V end lost 1 base, the J end lost 2 bases, and 13 bases lay between the germline ends. CDR1 LNHNV and CDR2 YYDKDF come from the germline V gene (reference sequence). This CDR3 comprises 16 residues. Written as DNA, the CDR3 is TGTGCCACCAGCAGAGGCCCTAGGGCAACCACAGATACGCAGTATTTT. Its translation: CATSRGPRATTDTQYF.

V gene TRBV29-1 combines with J gene TRBJ2-7; 9 bases map to TRBD2. V trimming: 7 bases; J trimming: 1 base; junction bases outside the gene matches: 8. Germline CDR1 is SQVTM and CDR2 is ANQGSEA. This CDR3 is built from 14 residues. The CDR3 region has the DNA TGCAGCGCCCATTTTAGCGGGGGATCCTACGAGCAGTACTTC. Protein sequence: CSAHFSGGSYEQYF.

The gene calls are TRBV20-1 and TRBJ2-1; D is perhaps TRBD1 (5 bases). Trimming stripped 6 bases from V and 10 bases from J, with 13 bases between. There are 11 residues in the CDR3. The germline gives CDR1 DFQATT, CDR2 SNEGSKA (reference sequence). This CDR3 is CSALWGLEQFF. DNA for the CDR3: TGCAGTGCCCTTTGGGGCCTAGAGCAGTTCTTC.

CDR3 DNA: TGCAGTGCTAGTTGGCAGGGTGGCCAGCCCCAGCATTTT. It translates to CSASWQGGQPQHF. The chain recombines TRBV20-1 with TRBJ1-5; D might be TRBD1 (5 bases). Trimming left V 3 bases short and J 7 bases short, with 13 bases between. This CDR3 comprises 13 residues. The V gene's germline CDR1 is DFQATT and CDR2 SNEGSKA (reference sequence).

The chain is built from TRBV2 and TRBJ1-4; no firm D call. The V end lost 3 bases, the J end lost 7 bases, and 9 bases lay between the germline ends. Germline CDR1 and CDR2: SNHLY and FYNNEI. This CDR3 is 13 amino acids long. CDR3 in DNA: TGTGCCAGCAGTGAGGTAGCTTCTGAAAAACTGTTTTTT. Translating gives CASSEVASEKLFF.

This clonotype has just a few counts. The gene calls are TRBV5-1 and TRBJ1-2; D might be TRBD1 (5 bases). The CDR3 contains 14 residues. Germline CDR1 SGHRS, CDR2 YFSETQ. The ends were cut back, 0 bases at V and 2 bases at J, with 8 bases in the middle. The CDR3 here is CASSLGDPNYGYTF. CDR3 coding DNA: TGCGCCAGCAGCTTGGGGGACCCAAACTATGGCTACACCTTC.

This chain connects TRBV7-3 to TRBJ2-1; TRBD2 matches 8 bases. Per germline, CDR1 SGHTA and CDR2 FQGTGA. V was pared by 5 bases and J by 4 bases, with 7 bases of the junction left unmatched. The CDR3 sequence is 15 residues long. The CDR3 sequence: CASSPGAGGYNEQFF. The CDR3 nucleotides are TGTGCCAGCAGCCCCGGCGCGGGGGGATACAATGAGCAGTTCTTC.

This clonotype occurred once. This chain links TRBV29-1 with TRBJ1-1, with TRBD1 as a possible D gene (6 bases). Trimming removed 1 base at V and 1 base at J, with 10 bases between. CDR3 length: 14 amino acids. Germline V gives CDR1 SQVTM, CDR2 ANQGSEA. This CDR3 is CSVEVQGRNTEAFF. As DNA, the CDR3 is TGCAGCGTTGAAGTACAGGGTAGGAACACTGAAGCTTTCTTT.

In this sample, this clonotype turned up once. This chain links TRBV20-1 with TRBJ2-7; TRBD1 might be the D (6 bases). CDR3 size: 15 residues. Trimming took off 2 bases at V and 4 bases at J, with 18 bases between the two ends. Germline lookup yields CDR1 DFQATT and CDR2 SNEGSKA (reference sequence). CDR3 region: CSARTHVGALYEQYF. In nucleotides, the CDR3 is TGCAGTGCTAGAACCCACGTGGGGGCGTTGTACGAGCAGTACTTC.

This clonotype has a single count. This chain uses TRBV30 with TRBJ1-2; D is perhaps TRBD1 (5 bases). Per the germline V gene, CDR1 is GTSNPN and CDR2 is SVGIG (reference sequence). CDR3 length equals 13 residues. Trimming left V 0 bases short and J 9 bases short, with 14 bases between. CDR3 bases: TGTGCCTGGAGTGTGTCGGGGCCAACGAGCTACACCTTC. Amino acid sequence: CAWSVSGPTSYTF.

This sequence joins TRBV5-6 and TRBJ1-4; D remains ambiguous. The germline V gene encodes CDR1 SGHDT and CDR2 YYEEEE. CDR3 size: 14 residues. Between the trimmed V and J ends, which lost 0 bases and 5 bases, there was a span of 8 bases. CDR3 in amino acids: CASSLETRNEKLFF. The DNA of the CDR3 is TGTGCCAGCAGCTTGGAGACACGGAATGAAAAACTGTTTTTT.

This clonotype showed up just once. This chain uses TRBV6-2 or TRBV6-3 with TRBJ2-1; TRBD2 might be the D (7 bases). Trimming shortened V by 8 bases and J by 9 bases, and 26 bases separated the two germline ends. The CDR3 is 16 residues long. Germline CDR1 is MNHEY and CDR2 is SVGEGT. The DNA for the CDR3 is TGTGCCAGCCGCGATCTTTACAGGGAGGGCTTGGGTGAGCAGTTCTTC. This sequence encodes CASRDLYREGLGEQFF.

V usage is TRBV6-1 and J usage is TRBJ2-7; 8 bases are shared with TRBD2. V dropped 4 bases and J dropped 2; count of bases not matched to a gene: 1. This CDR3 is built from 13 residues. Germline CDR1 reads MNHNS; CDR2 reads SASEGT. CDR3 loop: CASSVAGPYEQYF. As DNA, the CDR3 is TGTGCCAGCAGTGTAGCGGGGCCCTACGAGCAGTACTTC.

The chain is built from TRBV3-1 and TRBJ1-2; TRBD1 aligns across 9 bases. The CDR3 runs to 14 residues. CDR1 and CDR2 from the germline V gene are LGHDT and YNNKEL (reference sequence). Unmatched junction bases numbered 9, after V lost 5 bases and J lost 8 bases. CDR3 in DNA: TGTGCCAGCAGCTCCCAAGGACAGGGGACAGGCTACACCTTC. Its translation is CASSSQGQGTGYTF.

The CDR3 loop is CASSTGTSGGHQETQYF. Written as DNA, the CDR3 is TGTGCCAGCAGTACCGGGACTAGCGGGGGACACCAAGAGACCCAGTACTTC. This chain uses TRBV25-1 with TRBJ2-5, with TRBD2 matching over 14 bases. CDR3 length: 17 amino acids. J lost 0 bases, V lost 5 bases, and 5 bases had no gene match. CDR1 MGHDK and CDR2 SYGVNS come from the germline V gene.

This chain uses TRBV15 with TRBJ2-7; 12 positions match TRBD1. V was pared by 0 bases and J by 4 bases, with 7 bases of the junction left unmatched. Per germline, CDR1 LNHNV and CDR2 YYDKDF (reference sequence). This CDR3 is built from 17 residues. CDR3: CATSRDWDRGLGYEQYF. The DNA of the CDR3 is TGTGCCACCAGCAGAGATTGGGACAGGGGGCTGGGATACGAGCAGTACTTC. Full variable domain (outside the CDR3, taken from reference TRBV15 and TRBJ2-7): DAMVIQNPRYQVTQFGKPVTLSCSQTLNHNVMYWYQQKSSQAPKLLFHYYDKDFNNEADTPDNFQSRRPNTSFCFLDIRSPGLGDTAMYLCATSRDWDRGLGYEQYFGPGTRLTVT.